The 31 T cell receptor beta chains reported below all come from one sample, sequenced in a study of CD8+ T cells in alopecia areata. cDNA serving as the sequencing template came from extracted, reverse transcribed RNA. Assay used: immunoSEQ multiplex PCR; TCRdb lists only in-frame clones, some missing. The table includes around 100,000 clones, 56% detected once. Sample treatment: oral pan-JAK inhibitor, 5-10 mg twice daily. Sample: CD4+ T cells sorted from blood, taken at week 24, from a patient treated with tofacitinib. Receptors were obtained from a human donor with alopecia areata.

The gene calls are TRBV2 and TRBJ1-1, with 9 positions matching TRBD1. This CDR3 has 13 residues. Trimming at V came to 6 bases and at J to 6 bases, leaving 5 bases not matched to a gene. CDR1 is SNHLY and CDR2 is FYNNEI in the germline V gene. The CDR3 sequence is CASRGDRVAEAFF. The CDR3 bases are TGTGCCAGCAGAGGGGACAGGGTGGCTGAAGCTTTCTTT.

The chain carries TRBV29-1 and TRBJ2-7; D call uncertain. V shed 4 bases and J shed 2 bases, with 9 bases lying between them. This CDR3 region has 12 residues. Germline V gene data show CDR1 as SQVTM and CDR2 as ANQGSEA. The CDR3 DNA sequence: TGCAGCGTTGCGGGTCAGACCTACGAGCAGTACTTC. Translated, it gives CSVAGQTYEQYF.

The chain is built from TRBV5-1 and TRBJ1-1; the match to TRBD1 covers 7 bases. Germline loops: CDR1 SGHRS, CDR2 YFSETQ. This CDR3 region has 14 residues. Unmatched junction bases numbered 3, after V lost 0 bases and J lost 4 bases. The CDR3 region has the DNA TGCGCCAGCAGCTTGGCGGCAGGGGGCACTGAAGCTTTCTTT. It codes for CASSLAAGGTEAFF.

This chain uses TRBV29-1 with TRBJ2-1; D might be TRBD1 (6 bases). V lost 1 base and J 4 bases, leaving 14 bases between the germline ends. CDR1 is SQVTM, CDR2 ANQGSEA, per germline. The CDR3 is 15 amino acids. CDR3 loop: CSVEGGQTVYNEQFF. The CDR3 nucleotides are TGCAGCGTTGAAGGAGGACAGACAGTATACAATGAGCAGTTCTTC.

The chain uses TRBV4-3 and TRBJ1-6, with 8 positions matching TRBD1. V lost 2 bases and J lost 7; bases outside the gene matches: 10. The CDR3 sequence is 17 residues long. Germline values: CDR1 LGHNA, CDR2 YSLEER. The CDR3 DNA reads TGCGCCAGCAGCCAAACACGGACAGGGCTTGGCAATTCACCCCTCCACTTT. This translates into CASSQTRTGLGNSPLHF.

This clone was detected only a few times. CDR3 sequence (DNA): TGTGCCACCAGCAGAAGACTAGCGGGTAGCTCCTACGAGCAGTACTTC. Its protein product is CATSRRLAGSSYEQYF. The gene calls are TRBV15 and TRBJ2-7; 10 bases are shared with TRBD2. V trimming: 2 bases; J trimming: 0 bases; junction bases outside the gene matches: 4. The CDR3 contains 16 residues. Germline lookup yields CDR1 LNHNV and CDR2 YYDKDF (reference sequence).

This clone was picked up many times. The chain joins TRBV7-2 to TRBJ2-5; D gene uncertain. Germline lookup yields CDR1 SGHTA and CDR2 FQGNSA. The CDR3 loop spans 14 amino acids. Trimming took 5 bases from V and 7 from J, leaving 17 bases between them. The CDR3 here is CASSHLYAPGTQYF. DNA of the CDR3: TGTGCCAGCAGCCACCTCTACGCTCCAGGGACCCAGTACTTC.

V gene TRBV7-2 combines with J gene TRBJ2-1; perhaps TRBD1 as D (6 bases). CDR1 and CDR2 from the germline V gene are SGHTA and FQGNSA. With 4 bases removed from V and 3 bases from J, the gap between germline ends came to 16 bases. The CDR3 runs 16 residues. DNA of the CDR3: TGTGCCAGCAGCTCCCGACAGGCTCTCCTCTACAATGAGCAGTTCTTC. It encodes CASSSRQALLYNEQFF.

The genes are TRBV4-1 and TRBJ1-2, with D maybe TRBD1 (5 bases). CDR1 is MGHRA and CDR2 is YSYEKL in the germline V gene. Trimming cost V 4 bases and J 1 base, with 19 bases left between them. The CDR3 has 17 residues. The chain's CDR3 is CASSPRGAAERNYGYTF. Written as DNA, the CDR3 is TGCGCCAGCAGCCCCAGAGGGGCGGCAGAACGTAACTATGGCTACACCTTC.

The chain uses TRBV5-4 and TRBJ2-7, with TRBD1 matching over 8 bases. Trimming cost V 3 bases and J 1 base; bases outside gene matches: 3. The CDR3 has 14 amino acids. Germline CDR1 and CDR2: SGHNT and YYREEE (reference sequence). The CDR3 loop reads CASSSGQGSYEQYF. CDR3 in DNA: TGTGCCAGCAGCTCAGGACAGGGATCCTACGAGCAGTACTTC.

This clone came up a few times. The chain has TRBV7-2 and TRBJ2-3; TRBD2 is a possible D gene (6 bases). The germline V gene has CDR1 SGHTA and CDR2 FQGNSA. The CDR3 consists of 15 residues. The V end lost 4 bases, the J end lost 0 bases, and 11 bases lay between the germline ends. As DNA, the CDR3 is TGTGCCAGCAGCTCGACCGGGACTAGCACAGATACGCAGTATTTT. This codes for CASSSTGTSTDTQYF. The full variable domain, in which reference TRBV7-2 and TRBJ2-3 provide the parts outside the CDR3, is GAGVSQSPSNKVTEKGKDVELRCDPISGHTALYWYRQSLGQGLEFLIYFQGNSAPDKSGLPSDRFSAERTGGSVSTLTIQRTQQEDSAVYLCASSSTGTSTDTQYFGPGTRLTVL.

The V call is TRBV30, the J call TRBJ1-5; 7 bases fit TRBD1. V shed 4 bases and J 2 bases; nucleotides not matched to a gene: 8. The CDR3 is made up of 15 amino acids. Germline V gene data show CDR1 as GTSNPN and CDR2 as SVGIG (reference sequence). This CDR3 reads CAWKLGGDRNQPQHF. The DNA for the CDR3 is TGTGCCTGGAAATTAGGGGGCGATCGCAATCAGCCCCAGCATTTT.

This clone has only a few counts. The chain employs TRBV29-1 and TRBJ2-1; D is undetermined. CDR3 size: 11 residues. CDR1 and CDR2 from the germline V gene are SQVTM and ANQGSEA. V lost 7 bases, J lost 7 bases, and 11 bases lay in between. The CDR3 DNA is TGCAGCGGCATTACGTGGAATGAGCAGTTCTTC. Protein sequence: CSGITWNEQFF.

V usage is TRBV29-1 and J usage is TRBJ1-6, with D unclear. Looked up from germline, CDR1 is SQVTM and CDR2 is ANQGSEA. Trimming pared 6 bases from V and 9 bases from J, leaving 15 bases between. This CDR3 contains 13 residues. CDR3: CSVPGLPVSPLHF. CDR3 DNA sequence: TGCAGCGTCCCCGGGTTACCAGTTTCACCCCTCCACTTT. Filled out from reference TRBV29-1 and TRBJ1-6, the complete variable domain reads SAVISQKPSRDICQRGTSLTIQCQVDSQVTMMFWYRQQPGQSLTLIATANQGSEATYESGFVIDKFPISRPNLTFSTLTVSNMSPEDSSIYLCSVPGLPVSPLHFGNGTRLTVT.

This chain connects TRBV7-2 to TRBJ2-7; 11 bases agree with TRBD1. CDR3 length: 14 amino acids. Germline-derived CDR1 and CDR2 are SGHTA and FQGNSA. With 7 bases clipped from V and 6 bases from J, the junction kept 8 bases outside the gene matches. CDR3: CASTPWGQGGEQYF. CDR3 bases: TGTGCCAGCACCCCTTGGGGACAGGGGGGCGAGCAGTACTTC. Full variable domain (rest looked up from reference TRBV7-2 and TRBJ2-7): GAGVSQSPSNKVTEKGKDVELRCDPISGHTALYWYRQSLGQGLEFLIYFQGNSAPDKSGLPSDRFSAERTGGSVSTLTIQRTQQEDSAVYLCASTPWGQGGEQYFGPGTRLTVT.

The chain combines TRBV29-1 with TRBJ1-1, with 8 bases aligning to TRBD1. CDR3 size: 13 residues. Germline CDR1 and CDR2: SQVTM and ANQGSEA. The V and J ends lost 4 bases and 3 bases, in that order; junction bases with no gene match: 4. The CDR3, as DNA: TGCAGCGTTGCAGGGGGCATGGACACTGAAGCTTTCTTT. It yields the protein CSVAGGMDTEAFF.

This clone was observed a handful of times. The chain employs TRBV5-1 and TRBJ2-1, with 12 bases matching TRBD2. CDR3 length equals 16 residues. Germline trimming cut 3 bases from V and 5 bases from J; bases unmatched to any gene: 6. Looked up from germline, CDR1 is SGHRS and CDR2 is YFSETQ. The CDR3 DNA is TGCGCCAGCAGCTCCATGACTAGCGGGGGACACAATGAGCAGTTCTTC. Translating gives CASSSMTSGGHNEQFF.

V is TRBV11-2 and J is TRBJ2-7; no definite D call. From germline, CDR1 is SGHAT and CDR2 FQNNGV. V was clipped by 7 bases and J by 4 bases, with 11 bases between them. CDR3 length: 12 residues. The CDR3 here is CASTPGRYEQYF. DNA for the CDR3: TGTGCCAGCACCCCTGGTCGATACGAGCAGTACTTC.

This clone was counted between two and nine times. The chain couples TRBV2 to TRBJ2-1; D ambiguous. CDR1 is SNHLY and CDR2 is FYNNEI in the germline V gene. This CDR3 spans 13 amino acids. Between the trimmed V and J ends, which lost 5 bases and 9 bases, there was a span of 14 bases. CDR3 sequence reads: CASSPPAEAEQFF. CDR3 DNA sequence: TGTGCCAGCAGTCCTCCCGCCGAGGCTGAGCAGTTCTTC.

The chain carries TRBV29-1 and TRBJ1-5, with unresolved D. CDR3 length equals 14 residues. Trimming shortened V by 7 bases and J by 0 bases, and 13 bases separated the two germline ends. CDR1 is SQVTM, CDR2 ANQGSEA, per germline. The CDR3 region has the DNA TGCAGCGCCTTGGAGGGTAGTAGCAATCAGCCCCAGCATTTT. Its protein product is CSALEGSSNQPQHF.

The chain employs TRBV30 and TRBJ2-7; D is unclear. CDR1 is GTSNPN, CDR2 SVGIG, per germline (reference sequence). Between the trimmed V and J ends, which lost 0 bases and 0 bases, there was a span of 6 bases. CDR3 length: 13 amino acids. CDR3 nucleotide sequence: TGTGCCTGGAGTGTTATGGCCTCCTACGAGCAGTACTTC. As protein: CAWSVMASYEQYF.

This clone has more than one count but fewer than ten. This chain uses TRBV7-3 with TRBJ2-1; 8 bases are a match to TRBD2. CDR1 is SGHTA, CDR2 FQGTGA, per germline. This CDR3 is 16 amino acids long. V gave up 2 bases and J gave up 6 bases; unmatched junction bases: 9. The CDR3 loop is CASSLSVASGLNEQFF. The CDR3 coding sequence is TGTGCCAGCAGCTTATCAGTGGCTAGCGGGCTCAATGAGCAGTTCTTC.

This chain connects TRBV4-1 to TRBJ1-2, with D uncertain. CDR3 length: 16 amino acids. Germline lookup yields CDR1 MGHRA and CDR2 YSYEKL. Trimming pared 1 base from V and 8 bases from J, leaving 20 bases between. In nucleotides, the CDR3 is TGCGCCAGCAGCCAAGCTCCGCCGGGCGGCAATCGGGGCTACACCTTC. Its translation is CASSQAPPGGNRGYTF.

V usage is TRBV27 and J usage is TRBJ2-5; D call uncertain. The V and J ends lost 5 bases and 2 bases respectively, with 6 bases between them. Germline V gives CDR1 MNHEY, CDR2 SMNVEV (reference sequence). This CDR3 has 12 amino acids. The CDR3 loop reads CASSGFQETQYF. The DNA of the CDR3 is TGTGCCAGCAGTGGGTTTCAAGAGACCCAGTACTTC.

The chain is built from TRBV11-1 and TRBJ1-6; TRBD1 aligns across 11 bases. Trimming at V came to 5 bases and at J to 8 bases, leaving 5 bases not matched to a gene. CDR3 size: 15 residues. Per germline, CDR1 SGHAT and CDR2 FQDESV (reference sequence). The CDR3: CASSQGQGAYSPLHF. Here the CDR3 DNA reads TGTGCCAGCAGCCAAGGACAGGGGGCTTATTCACCCCTCCACTTT.

CDR3 nucleotide sequence: TGTGCCAGCAGCTTAGTTGGGGGCGGGAAGACCCAGTACTTC. This codes for CASSLVGGGKTQYF. The J gene is TRBJ2-5, the V gene TRBV7-2; D may correspond to TRBD1 or TRBD2 (6 bases each). Trimming took 1 base from V and 6 from J, leaving 12 bases between them. The V gene's germline CDR1 is SGHTA and CDR2 FQGNSA. The CDR3 sequence is 14 residues long.

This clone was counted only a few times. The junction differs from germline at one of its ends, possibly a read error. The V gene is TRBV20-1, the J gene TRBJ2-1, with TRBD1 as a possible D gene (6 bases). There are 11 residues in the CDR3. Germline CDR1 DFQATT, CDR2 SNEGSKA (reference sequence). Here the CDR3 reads CSARDPDSGIF. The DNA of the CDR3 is TGCAGTGCTAGAGACCCGGACAGTGGGATCTTC.

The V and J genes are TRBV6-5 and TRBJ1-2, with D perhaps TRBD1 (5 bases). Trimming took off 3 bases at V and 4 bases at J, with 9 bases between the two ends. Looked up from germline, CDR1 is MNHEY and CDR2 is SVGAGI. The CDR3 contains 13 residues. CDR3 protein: CASSYGASYGYTF. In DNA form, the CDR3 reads TGTGCCAGCAGTTATGGGGCATCCTATGGCTACACCTTC.

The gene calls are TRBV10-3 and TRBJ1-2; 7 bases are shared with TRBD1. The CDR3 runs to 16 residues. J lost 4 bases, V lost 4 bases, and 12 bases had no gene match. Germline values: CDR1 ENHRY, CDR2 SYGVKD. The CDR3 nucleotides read TGTGCCATCAGTGCCAGTCCGACAGGGTTCCTCTATGGCTACACCTTC. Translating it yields CAISASPTGFLYGYTF.

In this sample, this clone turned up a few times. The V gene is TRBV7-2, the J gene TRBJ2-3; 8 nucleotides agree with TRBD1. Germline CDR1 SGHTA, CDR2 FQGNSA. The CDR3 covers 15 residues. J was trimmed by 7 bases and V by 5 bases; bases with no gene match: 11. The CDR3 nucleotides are TGTGCCAGCAGCGGGGAGGAGACAGGGGTGAATACGCAGTATTTT. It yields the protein CASSGEETGVNTQYF.

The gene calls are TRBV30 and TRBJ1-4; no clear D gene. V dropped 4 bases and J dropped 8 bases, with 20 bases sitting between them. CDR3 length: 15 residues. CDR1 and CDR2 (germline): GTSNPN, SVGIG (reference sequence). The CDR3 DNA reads TGTGCCTGGACCCCCCCGTCTGCGAGTAGGGAAAAACTGTTTTTT. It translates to CAWTPPSASREKLFF.